Below, 26 T cell receptor beta chains from the same sample are listed, as sequenced in a study of post-analysis software for immune sequencing data. Antigens for these TCRs are unknown. The study, taken as a whole, reports: Patients used about 5 TRBV segments, including TRBV5-6, TRBV5-1 and TRBV20-1, more often than controls.

Unique molecular identifiers tagged the TCR beta cDNA libraries. TCRdb independently ran MiXCR on the PCR reads; one entry per CDR3 protein. Found here are fewer than 600,000 distinct CDR3 sequences, under 55% of them singletons; the top ten hold around 10%. Material for sequencing was blood. The receptors originated from a girl aged 10 to 17 with multiple sclerosis.

The chain combines TRBV29-1 with TRBJ2-3; 8 nucleotides match TRBD2. With V trimmed by 5 bases and J by 2 bases, 6 bases remained unmatched. The CDR3 runs to 14 residues. Germline-derived CDR1 and CDR2 are SQVTM and ANQGSEA. The CDR3 protein is CSVKTSGPTDTQYF. The CDR3 nucleotides are TGCAGCGTTAAAACTAGCGGTCCCACAGATACGCAGTATTTT.

This clonotype was counted between two and nine times. The chain has TRBV27 and TRBJ2-1; the match to TRBD1 covers 10 bases. The germline V gene has CDR1 MNHEY and CDR2 SMNVEV (reference sequence). V shed 4 bases, J shed 3 bases, and the junction held 6 bases outside the gene matches. CDR3 length: 16 amino acids. CDR3 in amino acids: CASSYLTGGDYNEQFF. The CDR3 DNA is TGTGCCAGCAGTTATCTGACAGGGGGCGACTACAATGAGCAGTTCTTC.

The J gene is TRBJ2-1, the V gene TRBV9, with 7 bases that match TRBD2. Germline V gene sequence: CDR1 SGDLS, CDR2 YYNGEE. The CDR3 is made up of 15 amino acids. Trimming cost V 0 bases and J 5 bases; bases outside gene matches: 5. The CDR3 reads CASSVVGGPNNEQFF. DNA of the CDR3: TGTGCCAGCAGCGTAGTGGGAGGGCCAAACAATGAGCAGTTCTTC.

The chain employs TRBV20-1 and TRBJ1-2; D not certain. Trimming left V 6 bases short and J 0 bases short, with 14 bases between. The CDR3 extends over 14 amino acids. Germline V gives CDR1 DFQATT, CDR2 SNEGSKA (reference sequence). The CDR3 DNA follows: TGCAGTGCCCGCCCAGGATATACTAACTATGGCTACACCTTC. It codes for CSARPGYTNYGYTF.

The rearrangement uses TRBV20-1 and TRBJ2-1, with a possible D match to TRBD2 (5 bases). CDR1 and CDR2 from the germline V gene are DFQATT and SNEGSKA (reference sequence). The CDR3 loop spans 16 amino acids. V lost 0 bases to trimming and J lost 4 bases, with 16 bases between them. In nucleotides, the CDR3 is TGCAGTGCTAGAGATATTTCCCTAGCAGATTACAATGAGCAGTTCTTC. It encodes CSARDISLADYNEQFF.

This clonotype showed up just a few times. The chain links TRBV28 to TRBJ2-7; D might be TRBD2 (6 bases). V shed 3 bases and J shed 0 bases, with 12 bases lying between them. CDR3 length equals 15 residues. Looked up from germline, CDR1 is MDHEN and CDR2 is SYDVKM. In DNA, the CDR3 is TGTGCCAGCAGTTTGCCGGGGGTGGTCTCCTACGAGCAGTACTTC. It is translated as CASSLPGVVSYEQYF.

V is TRBV7-8 and J is TRBJ2-7, with D possibly matching TRBD2 (6 bases). CDR1 is SGHVS and CDR2 is FQNEAQ in the germline V gene. V shed 1 base and J shed 4 bases, with 11 bases lying between them. The CDR3 runs 14 residues. The CDR3 coding sequence is TGTGCCAGCAGCTTAGTACCTAGCGCGTACGAGCAGTACTTC. Amino acid sequence: CASSLVPSAYEQYF.

This clonotype showed up just a few times. The chain is built from TRBV6-2 or TRBV6-3 and TRBJ2-1; D gene unclear. The germline V gene encodes CDR1 MNHEY and CDR2 SVGEGT. Trimming pared 4 bases from V and 6 bases from J, leaving 10 bases between. The length of the CDR3 is 13 residues. The CDR3 spells CASSCSEINEQFF. CDR3 coding DNA: TGTGCCAGCAGTTGCTCGGAGATCAATGAGCAGTTCTTC.

The chain combines TRBV5-1 with TRBJ2-3; the D is unclear. CDR1 is SGHRS, CDR2 YFSETQ, per germline. CDR3 length equals 16 residues. Trimming removed 0 bases from V and 0 bases from J, with 11 bases in between. CDR3 protein: CASSLAIDTSTDTQYF. As DNA, the CDR3 is TGCGCCAGCAGCTTGGCCATAGATACCAGCACAGATACGCAGTATTTT. Full variable domain (remainder filled in from reference TRBV5-1 and TRBJ2-3): KAGVTQTPRYLIKTRGQQVTLSCSPISGHRSVSWYQQTPGQGLQFLFEYFSETQRNKGNFPGRFSGRQFSNSRSEMNVSTLELGDSALYLCASSLAIDTSTDTQYFGPGTRLTVL.

This sequence joins TRBV5-1 and TRBJ1-4, with D possibly matching TRBD1 (5 bases). This CDR3 comprises 14 residues. Germline values: CDR1 SGHRS, CDR2 YFSETQ. V lost 4 bases and J lost 8, with 15 bases in between. The CDR3 DNA follows: TGCGCCAGCAGCGACCGCCAGGGATTGGAAAAACTGTTTTTT. Amino acids: CASSDRQGLEKLFF. The whole variable domain, filled in from reference TRBV5-1 and TRBJ1-4, reads KAGVTQTPRYLIKTRGQQVTLSCSPISGHRSVSWYQQTPGQGLQFLFEYFSETQRNKGNFPGRFSGRQFSNSRSEMNVSTLELGDSALYLCASSDRQGLEKLFFGSGTQLSVL.

J is TRBJ2-6 and V is TRBV28; the D gene is possibly TRBD1 (5 bases). V shed 6 bases and J shed 3 bases, with 12 bases lying between them. The CDR3 is made up of 15 amino acids. Per germline, CDR1 MDHEN and CDR2 SYDVKM. The CDR3 loop reads CASRTQVRGANVLTF. In DNA form, the CDR3 reads TGTGCCAGCAGGACACAGGTTCGTGGGGCCAACGTCCTGACTTTC.

The chain uses TRBV3-1 and TRBJ1-1; D gene ambiguous. The CDR3 length is 14 residues. V was clipped by 3 bases and J by 11 bases, with 19 bases between them. CDR1 and CDR2 (germline): LGHDT, YNNKEL (reference sequence). The DNA of the CDR3 is TGTGCCAGCAGCCACACCCGGGCACTCGGCGACGCTTTCTTT. Translation gives CASSHTRALGDAFF.

This clonotype was recorded a few times. This chain links TRBV12-3 or TRBV12-4 with TRBJ2-4; 13 nucleotides agree with TRBD2. V dropped 7 bases and J dropped 13; count of bases not matched to a gene: 16. The length of the CDR3 is 16 residues. CDR3 sequence (DNA): TGTGCCAGCACCCTAAAGGGACTAGCGGGATCGCGGGAGCAGTACTTC. This sequence encodes CASTLKGLAGSREQYF.

This clonotype was seen only once. V and J are TRBV6-5 and TRBJ1-5; 9 bases map to TRBD1. Trimming cost V 6 bases and J 6 bases; bases outside gene matches: 12. The CDR3 is 16 residues long. Germline values: CDR1 MNHEY, CDR2 SVGAGI. This CDR3 reads CASRPAGTGSSQPQHF. The CDR3 nucleotides read TGTGCCAGCAGACCTGCCGGGACAGGGTCGAGTCAGCCCCAGCATTTT.

Comments on this clonotype: One junction end does not reproduce the germline sequence, and a read error may be involved. The CDR3 sequence: CASSQGTARYEQYF. The CDR3 DNA sequence: TGTGCCAGCAGCCAAGGGACAGCGCGCTACGAGCAGTACTTC. This rearrangement joins TRBV5-1 to TRBJ2-7; 7 bases agree with TRBD1. In germline, CDR1 is SGHRS, CDR2 YFSETQ. This CDR3 is 14 amino acids long.

This sequence joins TRBV28 and TRBJ2-5; no reliable D call. V lost 8 bases to trimming and J lost 2 bases, with 9 bases between them. There are 12 residues in the CDR3. The germline CDR1 and CDR2 sequences are MDHEN and SYDVKM. The CDR3 spells CASQGEQETQYF. CDR3 DNA: TGTGCCAGCCAAGGAGAACAAGAGACCCAGTACTTC. Combining the CDR3 with reference TRBV28 and TRBJ2-5 gives the whole variable domain DVKVTQSSRYLVKRTGEKVFLECVQDMDHENMFWYRQDPGLGLRLIYFSYDVKMKEKGDIPEGYSVSREKKERFSLILESASTNQTSMYLCASQGEQETQYFGPGTRLLVL.

The rearrangement joins TRBV5-1 to TRBJ2-1; D unclear. The CDR3 length is 14 residues. Germline V gene sequence: CDR1 SGHRS, CDR2 YFSETQ. The V end lost 2 bases, the J end lost 5 bases, and 11 bases lay between the germline ends. The CDR3 region is CASSLRLINNEQFF. The CDR3 DNA sequence: TGCGCCAGCAGCTTAAGGCTAATAAACAATGAGCAGTTCTTC. The variable domain in full, completed from reference TRBV5-1 and TRBJ2-1, reads KAGVTQTPRYLIKTRGQQVTLSCSPISGHRSVSWYQQTPGQGLQFLFEYFSETQRNKGNFPGRFSGRQFSNSRSEMNVSTLELGDSALYLCASSLRLINNEQFFGPGTRLTVL.

The chain employs TRBV10-3 and TRBJ2-1; a weak D match, TRBD2 (5 bases). V lost 9 bases, J lost 1 base, and 16 bases lay in between. CDR1 is ENHRY, CDR2 SYGVKD, per germline. The CDR3 is 15 amino acids. CDR3 nucleotide sequence: TGTGCCATTCAGAGCCGGGGAAAGTCCTACAATGAGCAGTTCTTC. The encoded protein is CAIQSRGKSYNEQFF.

The chain has TRBV20-1 and TRBJ2-7, with a weak D call TRBD1 (6 bases). Trimming took off 1 base at V and 2 bases at J, with 12 bases between the two ends. The CDR3 extends over 14 amino acids. The V gene's germline CDR1 is DFQATT and CDR2 SNEGSKA (reference sequence). DNA for the CDR3: TGCAGTGCTAGAGTAGGAACAGGGACCTACGAGCAGTACTTC. This gives the protein CSARVGTGTYEQYF.

The chain employs TRBV12-3 or TRBV12-4 and TRBJ2-1; 9 bases are a match to TRBD2. The CDR3 consists of 14 residues. V gave up 3 bases and J gave up 6 bases; unmatched junction bases: 3. The CDR3 loop is CASSFASGTNEQFF. The CDR3 DNA follows: TGTGCCAGCAGTTTCGCTAGCGGGACCAATGAGCAGTTCTTC.

The chain links TRBV28 to TRBJ2-7; D may be TRBD2 (5 bases). Germline V gene lookup returns CDR1 MDHEN and CDR2 SYDVKM. The germline V and J ends were trimmed by 3 bases and 5 bases, with 20 bases remaining between them. The CDR3 is made up of 16 amino acids. This CDR3 reads CASSLGAGFLEHEQYF. The DNA for the CDR3 is TGTGCCAGCAGTTTGGGAGCCGGATTTCTGGAGCACGAGCAGTACTTC.

On this clonotype itself: At one of its ends the junction is not consistent with the germline gene, which may arise from a read error. This rearrangement joins TRBV5-1 to TRBJ2-1; D might be TRBD1 (6 bases). Germline assignment: CDR1 SGHRS and CDR2 YFSETQ. The CDR3 has 15 amino acids. CDR3 sequence: CASSLGRGSYSEQFF. The DNA of the CDR3 is TGCGCCAGCAGCTTGGGAAGGGGGAGCTACAGTGAGCAGTTCTTC.

The rearrangement joins TRBV24-1 to TRBJ2-5; 11 nucleotides match TRBD1. This CDR3 spans 14 amino acids. Germline CDR1 and CDR2: KGHDR and SFDVKD. Trimming removed 6 bases from V and 5 bases from J; junction bases left unmatched: 4. CDR3 nucleotide sequence: TGTGCCACCAGTTTGGGACAGGGGGTTGAGACCCAGTACTTC. Translation: CATSLGQGVETQYF.

V usage is TRBV2 and J usage is TRBJ2-1; D is possibly TRBD2 (5 bases). With 0 bases removed from V and 6 bases from J, the gap between germline ends came to 12 bases. This CDR3 region has 15 residues. Germline lookup yields CDR1 SNHLY and CDR2 FYNNEI. DNA of the CDR3: TGTGCCAGCAGTGAAGCAGGACTGCTTCTCAATGAGCAGTTCTTC. Translated: CASSEAGLLLNEQFF. Combining the CDR3 with reference TRBV2 and TRBJ2-1 gives the whole variable domain EPEVTQTPSHQVTQMGQEVILRCVPISNHLYFYWYRQILGQKVEFLVSFYNNEISEKSEIFDDQFSVERPDGSNFTLKIRSTKLEDSAMYFCASSEAGLLLNEQFFGPGTRLTVL.

The chain couples TRBV29-1 to TRBJ2-1; D is perhaps TRBD2 (5 bases). CDR1 SQVTM and CDR2 ANQGSEA come from the germline V gene. V was pared by 4 bases and J by 1 base, with 17 bases between. The CDR3 sequence is 16 residues long. The CDR3 region has the DNA TGCAGCGTTGGGAAGGGCCTAGCTCCGTCCTACAATGAGCAGTTCTTC. This gives the protein CSVGKGLAPSYNEQFF.

The V call is TRBV5-1, the J call TRBJ1-1; 8 bases are a match to TRBD1. The CDR3 totals 15 residues. Germline loops: CDR1 SGHRS, CDR2 YFSETQ. V trimming: 2 bases; J trimming: 3 bases; junction bases outside the gene matches: 6. CDR3 DNA: TGCGCCAGCAGCTTAATCCAGGGGGCGGACACTGAAGCTTTCTTT. Amino acids: CASSLIQGADTEAFF.